The 3 T cell receptor beta chains presented below share a single source sample, sequenced in a study of blood T cell repertoires in COVID-19. This table comes from immunoSEQ multiplex PCR, and its TCRdb copy is limited to in-frame clones, with some not included. Here the sample spans 80,000 or so clones, around 80% being singletons. Sequencing was done on a sample of peripheral blood. These receptors all stem from a woman between 65 and 79 years old with acute or convalescent COVID-19.

The chain links TRBV7-2 to TRBJ2-3; TRBD2 matches at 10 bases. Germline V gene data show CDR1 as SGHTA and CDR2 as FQGNSA. This CDR3 is built from 18 residues. With 4 bases clipped from V and 2 bases from J, the junction kept 12 bases outside the gene matches. As DNA, the CDR3 is TGTGCCAGCAGCTCTACACTAGCGGGGCTGGGTGCCACAGATACGCAGTATTTT. This translates into CASSSTLAGLGATDTQYF.

The genes are TRBV3-1 (or the pseudogene TRBV3-2) and TRBJ1-1, with D possibly matching TRBD1 (6 bases). The CDR3 spans 15 residues. Germline CDR1 is LGHDT and CDR2 is YNNKEL (reference sequence). Trimming shortened V by 2 bases and J by 1 base, and 11 bases separated the two germline ends. The DNA for the CDR3 is TGTGCCAGCAGCCAACTCGGACAGCCGAACACTGAAGCTTTCTTT. Protein product: CASSQLGQPNTEAFF.

The V gene is TRBV9, the J gene TRBJ2-1; TRBD1 matches 10 bases. Germline lookup yields CDR1 SGDLS and CDR2 YYNGEE. Trimming at V came to 5 bases and at J to 6 bases, leaving 8 bases not matched to a gene. This CDR3 has 15 residues. The CDR3 reads CASRAGTGVGNEQFF. The CDR3 DNA is TGTGCCAGCAGAGCCGGGACAGGGGTAGGCAATGAGCAGTTCTTC.